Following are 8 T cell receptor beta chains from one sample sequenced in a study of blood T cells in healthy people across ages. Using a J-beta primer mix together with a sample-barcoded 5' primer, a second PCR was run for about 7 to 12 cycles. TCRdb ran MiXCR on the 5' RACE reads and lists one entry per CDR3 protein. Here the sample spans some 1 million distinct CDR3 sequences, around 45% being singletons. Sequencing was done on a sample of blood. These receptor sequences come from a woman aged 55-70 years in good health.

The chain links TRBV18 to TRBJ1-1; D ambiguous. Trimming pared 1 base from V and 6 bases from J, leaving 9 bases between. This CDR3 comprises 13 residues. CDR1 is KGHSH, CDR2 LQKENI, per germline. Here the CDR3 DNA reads TGTGCCAGCTCACCACTAGTGCTGTCTGAAGCTTTCTTT. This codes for CASSPLVLSEAFF.

CDR3 loop: CASSGPTTDTQYF. In DNA form, the CDR3 reads TGTGCCAGCAGCGGGCCTACCACAGATACGCAGTATTTT. The gene calls are TRBV4-2 and TRBJ2-3; D is undetermined. The CDR3 contains 13 residues. V was pared by 5 bases and J by 2 bases, with 8 bases between. Germline V gene lookup returns CDR1 LGHNA and CDR2 YNFKEQ.

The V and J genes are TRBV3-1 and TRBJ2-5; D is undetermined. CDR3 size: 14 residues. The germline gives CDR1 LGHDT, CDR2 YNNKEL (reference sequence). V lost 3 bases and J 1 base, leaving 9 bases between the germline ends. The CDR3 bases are TGTGCCAGCAGCCACCAGGCGCCCCAAGAGACCCAGTACTTC. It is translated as CASSHQAPQETQYF.

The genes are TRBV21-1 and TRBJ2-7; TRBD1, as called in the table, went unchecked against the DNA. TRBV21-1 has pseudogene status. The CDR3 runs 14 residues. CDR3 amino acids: CASNMGQISYEQYF. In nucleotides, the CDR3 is TGTGCCAGCAACATGGGACAGATCTCCTACGAGCAGTACTTC.

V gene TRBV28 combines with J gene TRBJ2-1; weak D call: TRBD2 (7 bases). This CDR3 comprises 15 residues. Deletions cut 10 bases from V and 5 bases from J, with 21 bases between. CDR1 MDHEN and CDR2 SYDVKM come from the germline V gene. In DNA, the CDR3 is TGTGCCACGGAGGGGGGGGCACTGTCGAACAATGAGCAGTTCTTC. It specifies CATEGGALSNNEQFF.

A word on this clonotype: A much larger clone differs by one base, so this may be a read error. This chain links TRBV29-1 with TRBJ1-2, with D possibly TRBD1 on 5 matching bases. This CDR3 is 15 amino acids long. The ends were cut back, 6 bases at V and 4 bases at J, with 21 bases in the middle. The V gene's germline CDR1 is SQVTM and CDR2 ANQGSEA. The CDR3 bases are TGCAGCGTGGGACCTACGAGAAAAAGCATCTATGGCTACACCTTC. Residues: CSVGPTRKSIYGYTF.

The CDR3 DNA reads as TGTGCCAGCAGTCCCCGGGACACAGGGGGCTACACCTTC. This codes for CASSPRDTGGYTF. The rearrangement uses TRBV12-3 or TRBV12-4 and TRBJ1-2, with a possible D match to TRBD1 (6 bases). The CDR3 consists of 13 residues. Trimming pared 5 bases from V and 8 bases from J, leaving 15 bases between.

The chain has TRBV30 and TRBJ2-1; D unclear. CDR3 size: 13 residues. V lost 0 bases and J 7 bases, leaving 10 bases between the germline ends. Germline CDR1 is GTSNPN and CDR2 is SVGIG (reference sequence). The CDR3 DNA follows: TGTGCCTGGAGTGTACTGGGTCAAAATGAGCAGTTCTTC. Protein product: CAWSVLGQNEQFF.